This T cell receptor (beta chain) was recovered during a study of shared clonotypes between healthy human individuals. This CDR3 is built from 14 residues. Germline loops: CDR1 KGHSH, CDR2 LQKENI. The V end lost 2 bases, the J end lost 3 bases, and 8 bases lay between the germline ends. Measured with immunoSEQ multiplex PCR; TCRdb has only the in-frame clones, and not every one. The repertoire holds fewer than 1.6 million clones, around 98.5% seen once, with roughly 0.35% in the top ten. The sample taken for sequencing was naive CD4+ T cells sorted from blood. As for subset: CD45RA+ positively selected. The receptor was isolated from a young man in good health. The chain joins TRBV18 to TRBJ1-5; D unresolved. CDR3 coding DNA: TGTGCCAGCTCACCATCCATCCCCAATCAGCCCCAGCATTTT. It codes for CASSPSIPNQPQHF. Variable domain in full (rest from reference TRBV18 and TRBJ1-5): NAGVMQNPRHLVRRRGQEARLRCSPMKGHSHVYWYRQLPEEGLKFMVYLQKENIIDESGMPKERFSAEFPKEGPSILRIQQVVRGDSAAYFCASSPSIPNQPQHFGDGTRLSIL.